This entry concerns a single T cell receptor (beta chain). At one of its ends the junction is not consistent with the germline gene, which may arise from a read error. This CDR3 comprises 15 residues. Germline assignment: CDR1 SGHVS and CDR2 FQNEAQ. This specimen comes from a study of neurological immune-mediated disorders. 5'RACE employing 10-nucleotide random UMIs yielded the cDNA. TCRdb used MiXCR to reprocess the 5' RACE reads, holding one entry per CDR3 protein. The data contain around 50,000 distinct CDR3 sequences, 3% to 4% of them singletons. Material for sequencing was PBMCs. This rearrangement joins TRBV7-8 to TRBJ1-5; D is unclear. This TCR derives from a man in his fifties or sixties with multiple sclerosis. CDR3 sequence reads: CASSFLVTLNQPQHF. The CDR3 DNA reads TGTGCTAGCAGCTTCCTAGTGACGCTCAATCAGCCCCAGCATTTT.